The following is a TCR beta chain sequence with its context. Its antigen remains unidentified. Per-nucleotide qualities are absent, and no much larger clonotype sits a single base away. The data stem from a study of T cells after posttransplantation cyclophosphamide (dated by TCRdb to the mid-2010s). For the wider study: The study tracked T cell repertoire reconstitution by TRB sequencing after myeloablative bone marrow transplantation using posttransplantation cyclophosphamide as GVHD prophylaxis. Samples from roughly 35 PTCy-treated patients, along with samples from 16 of their related bone marrow donors, underwent antigen receptor sequencing. Blood from every one of the 30 or so PTCy patients who had 1-year posttransplant specimens underwent TRB sequencing. In 3 patients, TRB sequencing was also performed on up to roughly 3 more blood samples taken 2 to 5.2 years after transplant, and in a handful of patients, pretransplant blood was also TRB-sequenced. TRA and TRB clonality were tightly correlated in eight to ten samples, so subsequent TCR analyses focused on TRB only. Public TRB sequences were queried against a database of over 3,000 sequences associated with responses to pathogens, tumor antigens, self-antigens and alloantigens. General conclusions and limits of the study: At 1-2 months, donor-recipient similarity was low but rose over the first year, and the later blood repertoires were often dominated by donor CD8+ memory clones. Across approximately 41 patients, TRB clonality was highly associated with recipient CMV seropositivity and CMV reactivation, and PTCy diversity was similar to diversity in CNI/methotrexate controls. The TRB repertoires of T cells infiltrating skin or GI tract showed only limited overlap with the TRB repertoires of T cells in blood.

Genomic DNA was used for TRB sequencing, which was performed with the immunoSEQ assay at survey resolution or with the hsTCRB kit. Per the original workflow: The immunoSEQ software handled initial read processing, and the LymphoSeq R package was used for repertoire analyses. For each TRB dataset, clonality was calculated as 1 minus normalized Shannon entropy, and the Gini coefficient was computed as well. Phenotypes of unsorted samples were inferred by mapping TRB sequences from sorted subsets of the recipient or donor onto unsorted samples of the same recipient. This is the immuneACCESS table as TCRdb keeps it, with only in-frame sequences that have V and J called. A part of the clones is gone; compared with another copy, unresolved V genes explain less than half, and the rest is unexplained. V, J and clone size derive from that table, while D and trimming were established from the DNA sequence. The sample table records 20,000 to 25,000 clones; approximately 70% of these occur just once. Clones ranked in the top ten supply 0.65% of the sample.

The CDR3 measures 14 amino acids from cysteine to phenylalanine. The read is trimmed to its CDR3 DNA, 42 bases read in frame from base 1. Based on the germline V gene (reference sequence), the CDR1 and CDR2 sequences are MNHEY and SMNVEV. Deletion took 3 bases off V and 5 bases off J, with a span of 13 bases between the germline ends. Related bone marrow donors provided peripheral blood samples on the day of marrow donation. Peripheral blood and bone marrow mononuclear cells were isolated by Ficoll-Hypaque density centrifugation and were cryopreserved. FACS on a FACSAria II was used to sort CD4+ and CD8+ T cells, including the naive and memory subsets.

The sequencing sample was made of memory CD4+ T cells sorted from PBMCs. This TCR derives from a woman aged 55-70 years in good health, CMV-negative, and a related stem cell transplant donor. The V gene is TRBV27 and the J gene is TRBJ2-5, with TRBD2 tentatively as D gene (5 bases match). The DNA sequence is as follows: TGTGCCAGCAGTTTCGTGGGAGCCACTGAGACCCAGTACTTC. Its amino acids are CASSFVGATETQYF.